A single sample is the source of the 15 T cell receptor beta chains below, sequenced in a study of cytomegalovirus exposure and HLA in healthy donors. The PCR contained 60 Vbeta and 13 Jbeta primers. Sequenced by immunoSEQ multiplex PCR; TCRdb stores in-frame clones only, minus some. The repertoire holds just under 70,000 clones, with 81% as singletons. Sequencing input: PBMCs. The receptors were gathered from a human donor in good health.

DNA for the CDR3: TGTGCAAGTCGCTTACCGGGGGGTTACGAGCAGTACTTC. This codes for CASRLPGGYEQYF. V and J are TRBV12-2 and TRBJ2-5; the tabulated D call, TRBD2, remains unverified against the DNA. The J call is in doubt because the DNA end fits TRBJ2-7 better. TRBV12-2 is a pseudogene segment. The CDR3 is 13 amino acids.

The J gene is TRBJ1-6, the V gene TRBV5-6; 8 bases fit TRBD1. This CDR3 is built from 16 residues. With 4 bases clipped from V and 8 bases from J, the junction kept 11 bases outside the gene matches. The germline V gene encodes CDR1 SGHDT and CDR2 YYEEEE. CDR3: CASSPIGQGDHSPLHF. CDR3 in DNA: TGTGCCAGCAGCCCCATCGGACAGGGAGATCATTCACCCCTCCACTTT.

The gene calls are TRBV4-3 and TRBJ2-5, with TRBD1 matching 7 bases. The V and J ends lost 4 bases and 4 bases, in that order; junction bases with no gene match: 3. This CDR3 contains 13 residues. Per the germline V gene, CDR1 is LGHNA and CDR2 is YSLEER. CDR3 coding DNA: TGCGCCAGCAGCCGGGACAGAAGAGAGACCCAGTACTTC. Protein sequence: CASSRDRRETQYF.

The chain joins TRBV19 to TRBJ2-7; 12 bases match TRBD1. V was pared by 4 bases and J by 1 base, with 8 bases of the junction left unmatched. CDR1 LNHDA and CDR2 SQIVND come from the germline V gene (reference sequence). The CDR3 loop spans 17 amino acids. The CDR3, as DNA: TGTGCCAGTAGTACCCTGGAGGGACAGGGGGCGTCCTACGAGCAGTACTTC. This gives the protein CASSTLEGQGASYEQYF.

The CDR3 is CASSSGGSSGGPYEQYF. CDR3 DNA: TGCGCCAGCAGCTCTGGGGGGTCTAGCGGGGGGCCTTACGAGCAGTACTTC. V and J are TRBV5-1 and TRBJ2-7; TRBD2 matches 11 bases. J gave up 4 bases and V 3 bases, and 12 bases lay outside the gene matches. Germline CDR1 and CDR2: SGHRS and YFSETQ. The CDR3 consists of 17 residues.

The chain has TRBV28 and TRBJ2-2; weak D call: TRBD2 (6 bases). The V gene lost 7 bases and the J gene lost 5 bases, with 14 bases spanning the gap. This CDR3 is 14 amino acids long. CDR1 and CDR2 from the germline V gene are MDHEN and SYDVKM. CDR3 in amino acids: CASTTGGRTGELFF. The CDR3 DNA reads as TGTGCCAGCACCACCGGGGGTCGGACCGGGGAGCTGTTTTTT.

The chain employs TRBV9 and TRBJ1-3, with a tentative D call TRBD1 (5 bases). V gave up 4 bases and J gave up 4 bases, with 12 bases separating them. CDR1 and CDR2 from the germline V gene are SGDLS and YYNGEE. The CDR3 has 14 residues. The CDR3 DNA sequence: TGTGCCAGCAGCAGGGGACTAGGAGGAAACACCATATATTTT. It codes for CASSRGLGGNTIYF.

This chain joins TRBV5-1 and TRBJ2-3; 7 nucleotides align to TRBD2. J was trimmed by 2 bases and V by 1 base; bases with no gene match: 7. The CDR3 loop spans 16 amino acids. The germline V gene has CDR1 SGHRS and CDR2 YFSETQ. The CDR3 DNA sequence: TGCGCCAGCAGCTTGAGGGCCGGGGGGTACACAGATACGCAGTATTTT. It encodes CASSLRAGGYTDTQYF.

The genes are TRBV6-5 and TRBJ2-7; 9 bases fit TRBD1. The CDR3 totals 13 residues. Germline lookup yields CDR1 MNHEY and CDR2 SVGAGI. J was trimmed by 5 bases and V by 7 bases; bases with no gene match: 6. The CDR3 region is CASTGTGRHEQYF. As DNA, the CDR3 is TGTGCCAGCACCGGGACAGGGCGGCACGAGCAGTACTTC.

V usage is TRBV9 and J usage is TRBJ2-3; 10 nucleotides match TRBD1. The V gene end was trimmed by 0 bases and the J gene end by 4 bases; junction bases not matched to a gene: 5. The CDR3 contains 16 residues. Germline V gives CDR1 SGDLS, CDR2 YYNGEE. The CDR3 DNA follows: TGTGCCAGCAGCGTAGAGGGACAGGGGTGGGCAGATACGCAGTATTTT. Translation: CASSVEGQGWADTQYF. Looking up the rest from reference TRBV9 and TRBJ2-3 gives the full variable domain: DSGVTQTPKHLITATGQRVTLRCSPRSGDLSVYWYQQSLDQGLQFLIQYYNGEERAKGNILERFSAQQFPDLHSELNLSSLELGDSALYFCASSVEGQGWADTQYFGPGTRLTVL.

The rearrangement links TRBV5-4 to TRBJ1-1; D remains ambiguous. The CDR3 loop spans 13 amino acids. Germline V lookup: CDR1 SGHNT, CDR2 YYREEE (reference sequence). V dropped 0 bases and J dropped 4 bases, with 7 bases sitting between them. CDR3 coding DNA: TGTGCCAGCAGCTTGGCAGCGGTCACTGAAGCTTTCTTT. It translates to CASSLAAVTEAFF.

The genes are TRBV12-5 and TRBJ2-3; TRBD1 agrees at 7 bases. V was pared by 5 bases and J by 6 bases, with 8 bases of the junction left unmatched. The CDR3 runs 14 residues. Looked up from germline, CDR1 is LGHNT and CDR2 is FRNRAP. CDR3 protein: CASGTVQGWDTQYF. The CDR3, as DNA: TGTGCTAGTGGTACGGTACAGGGGTGGGATACGCAGTATTTT.

This clone is a singleton in its sample. The CDR3 protein is CATYRTDLGLDYTF. CDR3 coding DNA: TGCGCCACCTATAGGACAGACCTCGGTTTAGACTACACCTTC. V gene TRBV10-2 combines with J gene TRBJ1-2; weak D call: TRBD1 (6 bases). CDR1 and CDR2 (germline): WSHSY, SAAADI. The CDR3 runs to 14 residues. V lost 10 bases to trimming and J lost 10 bases, with 25 bases between them.

The rearrangement uses TRBV5-1 and TRBJ1-1; TRBD1 agrees at 8 bases. After removal of 2 bases from V and 5 bases from J, the junction contained 8 bases not matched to a gene. The CDR3 has 15 residues. Germline assignment: CDR1 SGHRS and CDR2 YFSETQ. CDR3 sequence: CASSFGQGRRTEAFF. The CDR3 DNA reads TGCGCCAGCAGCTTTGGACAGGGTAGAAGAACTGAAGCTTTCTTT.

A few counts support this clone. V usage is TRBV5-5 and J usage is TRBJ1-1; D is perhaps TRBD1 (6 bases). The germline V and J ends were trimmed by 1 base and 2 bases, with 12 bases remaining between them. Germline V gives CDR1 SGHKS, CDR2 YYEKEE (reference sequence). The CDR3 runs to 15 residues. In nucleotides, the CDR3 is TGTGCCAGCAGCTTGACAGGGTCAGGTAACACTGAAGCTTTCTTT. Translated, it gives CASSLTGSGNTEAFF.